These T cell receptor beta chains were read from a single sample in a study of blood T cell repertoires in COVID-19. The protocol was immunoSEQ multiplex PCR, while the TCRdb copy is restricted to in-frame clones and leaves out a portion. The table lists roughly 410,000 clones, around 90% of them singletons, with 1% to 1.5% in the top ten. Material: peripheral blood. These receptor sequences come from a man in his forties or fifties with acute or convalescent COVID-19. Both conserved end residues are part of each CDR3. A D gene is named only where the DNA matches it firmly. Clone size, where shown, is once, few, many, or a class for clones that have expanded.

d_gene,j_gene,abundance,v_gene,CDR3nt,CDR3aa
TRBD1,TRBJ2-3,.,TRBV2,TGTGCCAGCAGACTCCGACAGGGGCCCTTCACAGATACGCAGTATTTT,CASRLRQGPFTDTQYF
.,TRBJ2-7,.,TRBV27,TGTGCCAGCAGTTTAACCCCTGACAGTCGGCTGTACGAGCAGTACTTC,CASSLTPDSRLYEQYF
TRBD1,TRBJ1-6,.,TRBV29-1,TGCAGCGCTAGGCAGGGGGATTCACCCCTCCACTTT,CSARQGDSPLHF
.,TRBJ2-1,.,TRBV11-3,TGTGCCAGCAGCCGTCCCGGGCGGGGCAGGCGTAATGAGCAGTTCTTC,CASSRPGRGRRNEQFF
TRBD1,TRBJ2-3,.,TRBV2,TGTGCCAGCAGCGAGGACAGGGGGACCACAGATACGCAGTATTTT,CASSEDRGTTDTQYF
TRBD1,TRBJ2-7,.,TRBV10-3,TGTGCCATCAGTGACGTACAGGGGGCGTACGAGCAGTACTTC,CAISDVQGAYEQYF
TRBD1,TRBJ1-5,.,TRBV2,TGTGCCAGCAGTGGGACAGGGTATAATCAGCCCCAGCATTTT,CASSGTGYNQPQHF
TRBD2,TRBJ2-1,.,TRBV27,TGTGCCAGCACCCCGGGACTAGCGGGAAGGGGTGAGCAGTTCTTC,CASTPGLAGRGEQFF
.,TRBJ2-3,.,TRBV7-9,TGTGCCAGCAGCTTAGGACAGGCATGGACAGATACGCAGTATTTT,CASSLGQAWTDTQYF
.,TRBJ1-6,.,TRBV28,TGTGCCAGCAGTACCCTGGGGGGGGTATATAATTCACCCCTCCACTTT,CASSTLGGVYNSPLHF
TRBD2,TRBJ2-1,.,TRBV19,TGTGCCAGTAGTCTCAGGGAGGGTGAGCAGTTCTTC,CASSLREGEQFF
.,TRBJ1-2,few,TRBV20-1,TGCAGTGCTAGACGGGAGTATGGCTACACCTTC,CSARREYGYTF
.,TRBJ2-3,.,TRBV5-1,TGCGCCAGCAGCCTGGTGACACCTAGCACAGATACGCAGTATTTT,CASSLVTPSTDTQYF
.,TRBJ2-7,.,TRBV5-4,TGTGCCAGCAGCCAATCGGCCGGGTTGAAGACCTACGAGCAGTACTTC,CASSQSAGLKTYEQYF
TRBD1,TRBJ1-2,.,TRBV6-5,TGTGCCAGCAGTTACTCACGGACAGGGGAAAACTGTGGCTACACCTTC,CASSYSRTGENCGYTF
TRBD1,TRBJ1-2,.,TRBV5-8,TGTGCCAGCAGCTTGCGGGACAGGGGGCGCGACTATGGCTACACCTTC,CASSLRDRGRDYGYTF
.,TRBJ2-1,.,TRBV7-3,TGTGCCAGCAGCTCAACCCCCTGGGACTCTAATCCTCGTGAGCAGTTCTTC,CASSSTPWDSNPREQFF
TRBD1,TRBJ1-2,.,TRBV4-1,TGCGCCAGCAGCCCCCCGGGACAGGGGGCGCATTATCGTGGCTACACCTTC,CASSPPGQGAHYRGYTF
TRBD1,TRBJ1-6,.,TRBV3-1/TRBV3-2,TGTGCCAGCAGCCAGGCCGACAGGGCCCTCCACTTT,CASSQADRALHF
TRBD1,TRBJ1-3,.,TRBV7-3,TGTGCCAGCAGCCCTGGGACAGGAGCTGGAAACACCATATATTTT,CASSPGTGAGNTIYF
TRBD1,TRBJ2-7,.,TRBV2,TGTGCCAGCAGTTACCGACAGGGGTCCTACGAGCAGTACTTC,CASSYRQGSYEQYF
.,TRBJ1-5,.,TRBV6-5,TGTGCCAGCAGAGGGGGGGGTGCTCAGAATCAGCCCCAGCATTTT,CASRGGGAQNQPQHF
TRBD1,TRBJ1-1,.,TRBV9,TGTGCCAGCAGCCCGGGACAGGGGGCCGCTGAAGCTTTCTTT,CASSPGQGAAEAFF
.,TRBJ1-1,.,TRBV19,TGTGCCAGTAGTTTGACAGTGAACACTGAAGCTTTCTTT,CASSLTVNTEAFF
TRBD2,TRBJ2-1,.,TRBV7-6,TGTGCCAGCAGCTTAGGTGTGGCATACACTAGCGGGAGCGCACTTGATGAGCAGTTCTTC,CASSLGVAYTSGSALDEQFF
.,TRBJ2-2,.,TRBV6-4,TGTGCCAGCAGTGAGGGGAGGGACAGGCGCCCGTTGGTCACCGGGGAGCTGTTTTTT,CASSEGRDRRPLVTGELFF
TRBD1,TRBJ1-4,once,TRBV27,TGTGCCAGCAGTTTAGGACAGGGGGGGGAAAAACTGTTTTTT,CASSLGQGGEKLFF
.,TRBJ2-7,.,TRBV2,TGTGCCAGCAGTGGAAACGGACATATATCCTACGAGCAGTACTTC,CASSGNGHISYEQYF
TRBD1,TRBJ1-4,few,TRBV28,TGTGCCAGCAGTCCTCCTCTACAGGGGGTAGGCGAAAAACTGTTTTTT,CASSPPLQGVGEKLFF
.,TRBJ1-2,.,TRBV27,TGTGCCAGCAGTTTAAGGTTTTCAGGGTCTTATGGCTACACCTTC,CASSLRFSGSYGYTF
TRBD2,TRBJ2-1,.,TRBV3-1/TRBV3-2,TGTGCCAGCAGCCCGTCCCCTACTAGCGGGGGAGATGAGCAGTTCTTC,CASSPSPTSGGDEQFF
TRBD2,TRBJ2-3,.,TRBV28,TGTGCCAGCACTATTGGGAGGGGACTGATGGCAGATACGCAGTATTTT,CASTIGRGLMADTQYF
TRBD1,TRBJ2-2,.,TRBV24-1,TGTGCCACCAGTTCTGGGACAGGGATTTTTCTATCCCCCGGGGAGCTGTTTTTT,CATSSGTGIFLSPGELFF
TRBD2,TRBJ2-7,.,TRBV7-9,TGTGCCAGCAGCTTAACGACTAGCCTACACGAGCAGTACTTC,CASSLTTSLHEQYF
.,TRBJ2-3,.,TRBV28,TGTGCCAGCCAGGGGGGTACGATGGCAGATACGCAGTATTTT,CASQGGTMADTQYF
TRBD1,TRBJ2-7,.,TRBV7-9,TGTGCCAGCACCCTGACAGGGGTTTTTGGCGAGCAGTACTTC,CASTLTGVFGEQYF
.,TRBJ2-1,.,TRBV6-5,TGTGCCAGCAGTTACACGGGGGGCCAATTCAGGGAGCAGTTCTTC,CASSYTGGQFREQFF
.,TRBJ2-5,.,TRBV7-9,TGTGCCAGCAGCTTAGTTCAGGGCCAAGAGACCCAGTACTTC,CASSLVQGQETQYF
TRBD2,TRBJ2-1,many,TRBV19,TGTGCCAGTAGTATCTCCGGCGGGGGGGAATACAATGAGCAGTTCTTC,CASSISGGGEYNEQFF
TRBD1,TRBJ1-1,.,TRBV18,TGTGCCAGCTCACTTCAATACAGGGGGCGGATGAACACTGAAGCTTTCTTT,CASSLQYRGRMNTEAFF
.,TRBJ2-2,.,TRBV6-6,TGTGCCAGCAGTGGGACACCCGGGGAGCTGTTTTTT,CASSGTPGELFF
TRBD2,TRBJ2-7,.,TRBV11-2,TGTGCCAGCAGCTTAGGGGCGGGAGGGACCTACGAGCAGTACTTC,CASSLGAGGTYEQYF
.,TRBJ1-3,.,TRBV23-1,TGCGCCAGGATCTACGGGGTTTCTGGAAACACCATATATTTT,CARIYGVSGNTIYF
TRBD1,TRBJ1-1,.,TRBV7-9,TGTGCCAGCCGGCAGTCTAACAGGGGGAGGCTGGACACTGAAGCTTTCTTT,CASRQSNRGRLDTEAFF
.,TRBJ2-1,.,TRBV11-2,TGTGCCAGCAGCTTATTTATGGACTCCCAGGATGAGCAGTTCTTC,CASSLFMDSQDEQFF
.,TRBJ1-4,.,TRBV10-1,TGCGCCAGCAGTGAGGGACGGGAGCTGCCGGAAAAACTGTTTTTT,CASSEGRELPEKLFF
TRBD2,TRBJ2-1,.,TRBV6-1,TGTGCCAGCAGTGACCAATTAGCGGGAGGAAACAATGAGCAGTTCTTC,CASSDQLAGGNNEQFF
.,TRBJ2-7,.,TRBV21-1,TGTGCCACGAAGCCGGGACAGGGGCGCGAGCAGTACTTC,CATKPGQGREQYF
.,TRBJ1-1,.,TRBV5-1,TGCGCCAGCAGCTTCTTTTCGGGGGGTTTCCCTGAAGCTTTCTTT,CASSFFSGGFPEAFF
.,TRBJ1-6,.,TRBV5-6,TGTGCCAGCAGCTTGCACGGTTCGAGCTCCTATAATTCACCCCTCCACTTT,CASSLHGSSSYNSPLHF
TRBD1,TRBJ2-1,.,TRBV5-1,TGCGCCAGCAGCAATCGACAGGGCCCCTACAATGAGCAGTTCTTC,CASSNRQGPYNEQFF
.,TRBJ1-2,.,TRBV28,TGTGCCAGCAGTTCAATCATGGAGGGCCAACCTAACTATGGCTACACCTTC,CASSSIMEGQPNYGYTF
.,TRBJ2-2,once,TRBV27,TGTGCCAGCAGTTCCTCCCAGACGACGGACTTGAACACCGGGGAGCTGTTTTTT,CASSSSQTTDLNTGELFF
TRBD1,TRBJ2-7,.,TRBV6-5,TGTGCCAGCAGAACAGGGGTTCTTAACTACGAGCAGTACTTC,CASRTGVLNYEQYF
.,TRBJ2-5,.,TRBV19,TGTGCCAGTAGCGCGAACAGTGTCGAAAAGACCCAGTACTTC,CASSANSVEKTQYF
.,TRBJ2-7,.,TRBV12-5,TGTGCTAGTGGTTTAGGGCAGGGGTCAACCTACGAGCAGTACTTC,CASGLGQGSTYEQYF
.,TRBJ1-3,.,TRBV2,TGTGCCAGCATGATGGGGAGGGGTGCTCTCAGAAACACCATATATTTT,CASMMGRGALRNTIYF
.,TRBJ2-5,.,TRBV12-1,TGTGCCAGCAGCTTTGTTAGACTAGCCGCTTCCCAAGAGACCCAGTACTTC,CASSFVRLAASQETQYF
.,TRBJ1-6,.,TRBV9,TGTGCCAGCAGCGTAGCAGGGGAACCCTATAATTCACCCCTCCACTTT,CASSVAGEPYNSPLHF
TRBD1,TRBJ1-2,.,TRBV6-5,TGTGCCAGCAGTCTACAGGGGATCTATGGCTACACCTTC,CASSLQGIYGYTF